The 21 T cell receptor beta chains listed next were all sequenced from one sample in a study of OX40 agonist ivuxolimab in advanced cancers. Sequencing used immunoSEQ multiplex PCR; TCRdb keeps in-frame clones, though not all of them. Among fewer than 85,000 clones listed, under 90% were seen once. The source was CD4+ or CD8+ T cells sorted from blood, collected in a trial of the OX40 agonist ivuxolimab. The origin of the receptors is an adult with an advanced solid tumor such as melanoma, head and neck, liver or kidney cancer.

The chain links TRBV15 to TRBJ2-1; 9 positions match TRBD1. The germline CDR1 and CDR2 sequences are LNHNV and YYDKDF (reference sequence). The CDR3 length is 17 residues. V lost 0 bases and J lost 4; bases outside the gene matches: 7. The CDR3: CATSREPGQGLYNEQFF. In nucleotides, the CDR3 is TGTGCCACCAGCAGAGAACCCGGACAGGGGCTTTACAATGAGCAGTTCTTC.

CDR3 DNA sequence: TGTGCCATCAGTGAGTCTATCGGGGGGGCCGCCTACGAGCAGTACTTC. Translated: CAISESIGGAAYEQYF. V is TRBV10-3 and J is TRBJ2-7; TRBD2 matches 8 bases. Looked up from germline, CDR1 is ENHRY and CDR2 is SYGVKD. The CDR3 runs to 16 residues. Trimming removed 0 bases from V and 2 bases from J; junction bases left unmatched: 6.

V is TRBV18 and J is TRBJ2-1, with 8 bases identical to TRBD1. J gave up 8 bases and V 3 bases, and 0 bases lay outside the gene matches. There are 12 residues in the CDR3. Germline CDR1 KGHSH, CDR2 LQKENI. CDR3 sequence (DNA): TGTGCCAGCTCACCGACAGGGGATGAGCAGTTCTTC. This sequence encodes CASSPTGDEQFF.

The V and J genes are TRBV19 and TRBJ1-1; tentatively, D is TRBD1 (5 bases). Trimming removed 4 bases from V and 4 bases from J, with 19 bases in between. The germline V gene has CDR1 LNHDA and CDR2 SQIVND (reference sequence). The CDR3 contains 16 residues. The CDR3 DNA sequence: TGTGCCAGTAGTACTCGAACCGGGGAGGGGATCACTGAAGCTTTCTTT. Amino acid sequence: CASSTRTGEGITEAFF.

This clone came up once. This sequence joins TRBV25-1 and TRBJ2-5; no definite D call. Germline assignment: CDR1 MGHDK and CDR2 SYGVNS. V was trimmed by 4 bases and J by 0 bases, leaving 9 bases between them. The CDR3 is 14 amino acids. The CDR3 region has the DNA TGTGCCAGCAGTGGTCAGATTCACCAAGAGACCCAGTACTTC. This codes for CASSGQIHQETQYF. The variable domain in full, completed from reference TRBV25-1 and TRBJ2-5, reads EADIYQTPRYLVIGTGKKITLECSQTMGHDKMYWYQQDPGMELHLIHYSYGVNSTEKGDLSSESTVSRIRTEHFPLTLESARPSHTSQYLCASSGQIHQETQYFGPGTRLLVL.

V and J are TRBV6-5 and TRBJ2-7; TRBD1 agrees at 9 bases. CDR3 size: 12 residues. V trimming: 7 bases; J trimming: 4 bases; junction bases outside the gene matches: 2. Germline V gene data show CDR1 as MNHEY and CDR2 as SVGAGI. The CDR3 DNA reads as TGTGCCAGCACGGGACAGGGTTACGAGCAGTACTTC. It yields the protein CASTGQGYEQYF.

The rearrangement uses TRBV6-1 and TRBJ1-1; D is ambiguous. Trimming removed 2 bases from V and 0 bases from J, with 7 bases in between. The CDR3 has 14 residues. Germline V lookup: CDR1 MNHNS, CDR2 SASEGT. The CDR3 coding sequence is TGTGCCAGCAGTGAACGGGCCTTGAACACTGAAGCTTTCTTT. Its protein product is CASSERALNTEAFF.

As DNA, the CDR3 is TGTGCCAGCAGCTTAGGTAGCGGGGGTCCCATAGAGCAGTTCTTC. Its protein is CASSLGSGGPIEQFF. The chain carries TRBV7-6 and TRBJ2-1; 9 positions match TRBD2. This CDR3 contains 15 residues. V shed 1 base and J 10 bases; nucleotides not matched to a gene: 8. CDR1 is SGHVS and CDR2 is FNYEAQ in the germline V gene.

This chain links TRBV27 with TRBJ2-1; D remains unclear. The CDR3 totals 15 residues. V was pared by 10 bases and J by 4 bases, with 20 bases between. CDR1 is MNHEY, CDR2 SMNVEV, per germline (reference sequence). CDR3: CATSTPYALYNEQFF. CDR3 nucleotides: TGTGCCACCTCGACCCCTTATGCCCTTTACAATGAGCAGTTCTTC.

The rearrangement joins TRBV9 to TRBJ2-5; a weak D match, TRBD2 (6 bases). The CDR3 consists of 13 residues. From germline, CDR1 is SGDLS and CDR2 YYNGEE. Trimming removed 0 bases at V and 3 bases at J, with 6 bases between. The CDR3 coding sequence is TGTGCCAGCAGCGTAGGGGGGGAAGAGACCCAGTACTTC. It encodes CASSVGGEETQYF.

The chain employs TRBV11-2 and TRBJ2-6, with D unclear. The V end lost 5 bases, the J end lost 2 bases, and 4 bases lay between the germline ends. The CDR3 runs 13 residues. Germline loops: CDR1 SGHAT, CDR2 FQNNGV. The CDR3 DNA reads as TGTGCCAGCAGCACACCTGGGGCCAACGTCCTGACTTTC. Protein sequence: CASSTPGANVLTF.

The rearrangement links TRBV5-1 to TRBJ2-7; D perhaps matches TRBD1 (6 bases). Per germline, CDR1 SGHRS and CDR2 YFSETQ. Trimming stripped 3 bases from V and 8 bases from J, with 18 bases between. CDR3 length equals 14 residues. The CDR3 loop is CASSSTGPLSKQYF. In DNA form, the CDR3 reads TGCGCCAGCAGCTCCACAGGGCCCTTGAGTAAGCAGTACTTC.

CDR3 nucleotides: TGCGCCAGCAGGGAAACAGGGGGCAGCTACAATGAGCAGTTCTTC. This translates into CASRETGGSYNEQFF. V usage is TRBV5-1 and J usage is TRBJ2-1, with 9 bases matching TRBD1. The germline CDR1 and CDR2 sequences are SGHRS and YFSETQ. This CDR3 has 15 residues. V lost 5 bases and J lost 3; bases outside the gene matches: 6.

The V gene is TRBV7-8, the J gene TRBJ2-5; D remains unclear. This CDR3 spans 14 amino acids. The V and J ends lost 6 bases and 4 bases respectively, with 15 bases between them. Germline V lookup: CDR1 SGHVS, CDR2 FQNEAQ. The CDR3 DNA reads TGTGCCAGCAGTCCCCGGTTAGGGCGAGAGACCCAGTACTTC. The encoded protein is CASSPRLGRETQYF.

This chain links TRBV14 with TRBJ2-5; TRBD1 agrees at 9 bases. There are 14 residues in the CDR3. V lost 7 bases to trimming and J lost 5 bases; unmatched junction nucleotides: 8. CDR1 is SGHDN, CDR2 FVKESK, per germline. The CDR3 DNA is TGTGCCAGCAACCCCAGGACAGGGGCTGAGACCCAGTACTTC. Translation: CASNPRTGAETQYF.

The chain combines TRBV20-1 with TRBJ1-4, with unresolved D. The germline V gene has CDR1 DFQATT and CDR2 SNEGSKA (reference sequence). V lost 4 bases, J lost 8 bases, and 8 bases lay in between. This CDR3 is 11 amino acids long. In DNA form, the CDR3 reads TGCAGTGCTATGTGGAGGGAAAAACTGTTTTTT. Amino acid sequence: CSAMWREKLFF.

The chain combines TRBV6-6 with TRBJ1-3; TRBD1 agrees at 8 bases. Germline V gene data show CDR1 as MNHNY and CDR2 as SVGAGI (reference sequence). Trimming cost V 6 bases and J 0 bases; bases outside gene matches: 4. The CDR3 runs to 15 residues. The DNA for the CDR3 is TGTGCCAGCAGGGACGGGACAGGCTCTGGAAACACCATATATTTT. It specifies CASRDGTGSGNTIYF.

The CDR3 here is CAITPVVGGTDTQYF. In nucleotides, the CDR3 is TGTGCCATCACCCCGGTTGTGGGGGGCACAGATACGCAGTATTTT. The V and J genes are TRBV10-3 and TRBJ2-3, with D perhaps assigned TRBD1 or TRBD2 (5 bases each). The germline V gene has CDR1 ENHRY and CDR2 SYGVKD. The CDR3 runs 15 residues. V was pared by 7 bases and J by 1 base, with 15 bases between.

J is TRBJ2-1 and V is TRBV7-9, with 14 bases fitting TRBD2. CDR3 length: 16 residues. Trimming at V came to 5 bases and at J to 9 bases, leaving 9 bases not matched to a gene. Germline V gene lookup returns CDR1 SEHNR and CDR2 FQNEAQ (reference sequence). The CDR3 nucleotides are TGTGCCAGCAGCGCCCGGGGACTAGCGGGAGTAGGTGAGCAGTTCTTC. Protein sequence: CASSARGLAGVGEQFF. Variable domain in full (rest from reference TRBV7-9 and TRBJ2-1): DTGVSQNPRHKITKRGQNVTFRCDPISEHNRLYWYRQTLGQGPEFLTYFQNEAQLEKSRLLSDRFSAERPKGSFSTLEIQRTEQGDSAMYLCASSARGLAGVGEQFFGPGTRLTVL.

The rearrangement joins TRBV30 to TRBJ1-2; TRBD1 matches at 8 bases. The CDR3 runs to 13 residues. From germline, CDR1 is GTSNPN and CDR2 SVGIG (reference sequence). Trimming at V came to 6 bases and at J to 8 bases, leaving 11 bases not matched to a gene. The CDR3 coding sequence is TGTGCCTGCAGACAGGGGCAAAACGGCGGCTACACCTTC. Translation gives CACRQGQNGGYTF. The whole variable domain, filled in from reference TRBV30 and TRBJ1-2, reads SQTIHQWPATLVQPVGSPLSLECTVEGTSNPNLYWYRQAAGRGLQLLFYSVGIGQISSEVPQNLSASRPQDRQFILSSKKLLLSDSGFYLCACRQGQNGGYTFGSGTRLTVV.

V usage is TRBV9 and J usage is TRBJ2-2; possible D gene TRBD2, 6 bases. The CDR3 loop spans 15 amino acids. CDR1 is SGDLS and CDR2 is YYNGEE in the germline V gene. Trimming took off 2 bases at V and 2 bases at J, with 10 bases between the two ends. The CDR3 region has the DNA TGTGCCAGCAGCGTCGGGACTCCAAACACCGGGGAGCTGTTTTTT. It yields the protein CASSVGTPNTGELFF.